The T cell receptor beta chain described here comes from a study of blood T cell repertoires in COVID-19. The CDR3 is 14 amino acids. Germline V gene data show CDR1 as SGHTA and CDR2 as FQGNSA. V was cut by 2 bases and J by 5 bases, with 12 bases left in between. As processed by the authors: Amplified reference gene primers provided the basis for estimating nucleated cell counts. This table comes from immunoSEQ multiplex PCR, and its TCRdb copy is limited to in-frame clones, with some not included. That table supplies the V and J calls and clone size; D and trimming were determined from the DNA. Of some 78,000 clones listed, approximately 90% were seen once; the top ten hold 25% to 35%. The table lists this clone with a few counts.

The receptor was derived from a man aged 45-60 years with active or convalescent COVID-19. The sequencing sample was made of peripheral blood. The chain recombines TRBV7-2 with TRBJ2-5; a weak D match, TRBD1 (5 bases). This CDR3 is CASSLWAGRETQYF. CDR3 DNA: TGTGCCAGCAGCTTATGGGCAGGGCGGGAGACCCAGTACTTC.